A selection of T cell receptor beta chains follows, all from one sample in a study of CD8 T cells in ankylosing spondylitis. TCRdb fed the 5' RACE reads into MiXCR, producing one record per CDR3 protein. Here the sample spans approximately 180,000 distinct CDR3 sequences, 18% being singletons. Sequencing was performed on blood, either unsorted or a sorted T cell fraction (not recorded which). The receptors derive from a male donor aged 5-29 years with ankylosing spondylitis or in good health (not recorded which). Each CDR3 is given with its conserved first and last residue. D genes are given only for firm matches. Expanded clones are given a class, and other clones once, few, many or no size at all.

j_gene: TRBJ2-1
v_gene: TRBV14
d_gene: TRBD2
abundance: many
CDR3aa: CASSQVRGLAGVGDEQFF
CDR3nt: TGTGCCAGCAGCCAAGTGAGGGGGCTAGCGGGAGTTGGCGATGAGCAGTTCTTC

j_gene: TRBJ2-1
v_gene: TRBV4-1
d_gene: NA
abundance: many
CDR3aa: CASSQPGTVGFF
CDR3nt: TGCGCCAGCAGCCAACCCGGGACGGTGGGGTTCTTC

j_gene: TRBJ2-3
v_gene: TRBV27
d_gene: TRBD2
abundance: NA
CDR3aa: CASTSAGEATDTQYF
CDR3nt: TGTGCCAGCACCTCAGCGGGAGAGGCGACAGATACGCAGTATTTT

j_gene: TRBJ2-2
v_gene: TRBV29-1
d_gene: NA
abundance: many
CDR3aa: CSVGGGTGSPGELFF
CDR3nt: TGCAGCGTGGGGGGGGGGACAGGTTCCCCCGGGGAGCTGTTTTTT

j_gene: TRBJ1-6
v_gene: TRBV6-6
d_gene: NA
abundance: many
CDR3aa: CASNILGGSPLHF
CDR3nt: TGTGCCAGCAATATACTGGGCGGTTCACCCCTCCACTTT

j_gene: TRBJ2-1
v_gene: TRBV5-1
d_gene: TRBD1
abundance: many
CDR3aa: CASSLQGVNEQFF
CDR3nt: TGCGCCAGCAGCCTACAGGGGGTCAATGAGCAGTTCTTC

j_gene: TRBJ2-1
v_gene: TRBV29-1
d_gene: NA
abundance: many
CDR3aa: CSVRGRAYNEQFF
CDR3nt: TGCAGCGTTCGTGGCAGGGCTTACAATGAGCAGTTCTTC

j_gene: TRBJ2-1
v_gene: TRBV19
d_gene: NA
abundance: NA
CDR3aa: CASSIEYASYNEQFF
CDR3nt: TGTGCCAGTAGTATAGAATATGCGTCCTACAATGAGCAGTTCTTC

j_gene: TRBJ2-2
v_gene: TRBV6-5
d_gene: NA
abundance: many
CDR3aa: CASSYFGGTGELFF
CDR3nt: TGTGCCAGCAGTTACTTCGGGGGTACGGGGGAGCTGTTTTTT

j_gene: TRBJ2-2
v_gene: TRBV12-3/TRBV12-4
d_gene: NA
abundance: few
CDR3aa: CASSLSYATGELFF
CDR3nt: TGTGCCAGCAGTTTATCCTATGCCACCGGGGAGCTGTTTTTT

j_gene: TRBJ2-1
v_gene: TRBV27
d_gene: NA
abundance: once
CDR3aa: CASSFSPLKAGIIYNEQFF
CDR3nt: TGTGCCAGCAGTTTTTCGCCCCTCAAAGCCGGGATTATATACAATGAGCAGTTCTTC

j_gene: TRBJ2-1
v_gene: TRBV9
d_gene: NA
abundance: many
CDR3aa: CASSVGLGGEQFF
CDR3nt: TGTGCCAGCAGCGTAGGCTTGGGGGGTGAGCAGTTCTTC

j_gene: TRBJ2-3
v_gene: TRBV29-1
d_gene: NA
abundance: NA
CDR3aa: CSVGNRLLTDTQYF
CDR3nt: TGCAGCGTGGGAAACCGATTACTCACAGATACGCAGTATTTT

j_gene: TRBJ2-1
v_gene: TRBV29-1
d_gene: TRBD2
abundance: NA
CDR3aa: CSVRLAAGQEQFF
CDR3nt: TGCAGCGTGCGACTAGCGGCAGGTCAGGAGCAGTTCTTC

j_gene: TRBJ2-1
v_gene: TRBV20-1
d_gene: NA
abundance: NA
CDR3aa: CSARDQESYNEQFF
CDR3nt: TGCAGTGCTAGAGATCAGGAGTCCTACAATGAGCAGTTCTTC

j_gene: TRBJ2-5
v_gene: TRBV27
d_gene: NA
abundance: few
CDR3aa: CASSSLGVLGETQYF
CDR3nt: TGTGCCAGCAGTTCCCTAGGAGTCCTGGGAGAGACCCAGTACTTC

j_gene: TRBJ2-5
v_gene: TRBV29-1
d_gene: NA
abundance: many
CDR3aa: CSVADQGSSGETQYF
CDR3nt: TGCAGCGTGGCCGATCAGGGGAGTTCAGGGGAGACCCAGTACTTC

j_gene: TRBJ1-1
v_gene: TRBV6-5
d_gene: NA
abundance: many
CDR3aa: CASSYSIGVDTEAFF
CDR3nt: TGTGCCAGCAGTTACTCGATCGGGGTAGACACTGAAGCTTTCTTT

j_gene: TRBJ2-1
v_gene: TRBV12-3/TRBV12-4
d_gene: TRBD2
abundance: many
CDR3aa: CASSVTSGSYNEQFF
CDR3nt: TGTGCCAGCAGTGTAACTAGCGGCTCCTACAATGAGCAGTTCTTC

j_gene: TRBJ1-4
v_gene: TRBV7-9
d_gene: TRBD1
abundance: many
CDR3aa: CASSPTGANEKLFF
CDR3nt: TGTGCCAGCAGCCCGACAGGGGCTAATGAAAAACTGTTTTTT

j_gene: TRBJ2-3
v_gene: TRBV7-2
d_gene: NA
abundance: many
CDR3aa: CASSPEDSYTDTQYF
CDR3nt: TGTGCCAGCAGCCCAGAGGACAGTTACACAGATACGCAGTATTTT

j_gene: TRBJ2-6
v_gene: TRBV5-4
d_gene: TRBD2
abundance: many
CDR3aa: CASSSTTSGRAGGANVLTF
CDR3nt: TGTGCCAGCAGCTCAACCACTAGCGGGAGGGCCGGTGGGGCCAACGTCCTGACTTTC